This is a list of T cell receptor beta chains from one sample in a study of a mutant IDH1 vaccine in newly diagnosed glioma. No antigens are known for them. This table comes from immunoSEQ multiplex PCR, and its TCRdb copy is limited to in-frame clones, with some not included. The table records tens of thousands of clones, less than 85% of them present only once. Sequenced material: PBMCs, taken from a glioma patient whose treatment included an IDH1 peptide vaccine. These receptors all come from a woman in her 40s with glioma. Some clones in this sample may be carry-over from other donors' samples. Each CDR3 is given without its conserved first and last residue. The D gene is left open where the match is weak. The size field is filled for only some rows; it gives once, few, many or a size class.

J,size,D,V,CDR3
TRBJ1-5,NA,TRBD1,TRBV7-9,ASSPTGAGDQPQH
TRBJ1-5,NA,NA,TRBV4-1,ASSLIDQVEQPQH
TRBJ1-1,once,TRBD1,TRBV2,ASSQRQGAGRTEAF
TRBJ1-1,few,NA,TRBV29-1,SATQAADGEAF
TRBJ1-6,NA,TRBD1,TRBV4-2,ASSPRYPPGGGSPLH
TRBJ2-1,NA,NA,TRBV2,ASMGAMKEYNEQF
TRBJ1-6,NA,NA,TRBV2,ASSPNAPYSPLH
TRBJ2-7,NA,NA,TRBV20-1,SARVLYEQY
TRBJ2-1,NA,NA,TRBV2,ASSEISIRQF
TRBJ2-7,NA,NA,TRBV19,ASSIVAGAYEQY
TRBJ2-1,NA,TRBD2,TRBV30,AWSEPSGGYNEQF
TRBJ2-2,NA,TRBD2,TRBV18,ASSPKLAGNTGELF
TRBJ2-2,NA,NA,TRBV19,ASSITAAGELF
NA,NA,NA,TRBV29-1,SGGHVSYEQY
TRBJ2-7,few,NA,TRBV5-5,ASSLVVPGYEQY
TRBJ2-7,NA,NA,TRBV29-1,SVEGETYEQY
TRBJ1-3,NA,NA,TRBV5-5,ASSPWHGGNTIY
TRBJ1-5,once,NA,TRBV19,ASIRTGGWYQPQH
TRBJ1-1,NA,NA,TRBV19,ASSIRWVTEAF
TRBJ2-7,NA,NA,TRBV7-6,ASSRLPPGSTGHEQY
TRBJ2-2,NA,TRBD2,TRBV7-2,ASSLGTSGGRGELF
TRBJ1-2,NA,TRBD1,TRBV7-9,ASSFQQGAVYGYT
TRBJ2-7,NA,NA,TRBV10-1,ASSEGGRAYEQY
TRBJ1-1,NA,TRBD1,TRBV5-1,ASSLGTASNTEAF
TRBJ1-4,NA,NA,TRBV5-6,ASSLAGGEKLF
TRBJ1-1,few,NA,TRBV27,ASRLGPGMNTEAF
TRBJ1-1,NA,NA,TRBV7-9,ASTIGGEEAF
TRBJ2-2,NA,TRBD2,TRBV12-5,ASGLALAGGSGELF
TRBJ2-1,once,NA,TRBV29-1,SPTVYNEQF
TRBJ1-2,once,NA,TRBV5-5,ASSFSLMGQTNYGYT
TRBJ2-7,NA,TRBD2,TRBV4-2,ASSQPEASGFHEQY
TRBJ2-7,NA,TRBD2,TRBV5-4,ASSLKGGGVYEQY
TRBJ2-2,NA,NA,TRBV10-3,AIFGGISNTGELF
TRBJ2-7,NA,TRBD1,TRBV11-1,ASSLTGSSYEQY
TRBJ1-2,once,NA,TRBV7-8,ASSLEVGWGYGYT
TRBJ2-7,NA,NA,TRBV29-1,SVEDGSYEQY
TRBJ2-2,NA,TRBD1,TRBV19,ASSHRGLAGELF
TRBJ2-7,NA,TRBD2,TRBV28,ASSFWREGAYEQY
TRBJ2-3,NA,TRBD2,TRBV27,ASSFLGTSGRRTDTQY
TRBJ2-7,few,NA,TRBV5-6,ASSNRRAKSYEQY
TRBJ2-1,NA,TRBD1,TRBV6-6,ASNYRDSSYNEQF
TRBJ2-2,once,TRBD2,TRBV2,ASGAGGRTGELF
TRBJ1-1,NA,NA,TRBV11-3,ASSLAPGTEAF
TRBJ1-6,NA,TRBD1,TRBV9,ASSARQGSSYNSPLH
TRBJ2-5,NA,NA,TRBV27,ASSYRGAQETQY
TRBJ2-5,NA,TRBD1,TRBV7-7,AIRIQGASGETQY
TRBJ2-1,NA,NA,TRBV19,ASSMGGSSYNEQF
TRBJ1-2,NA,NA,TRBV6-1,ASSVRQGDGYT
TRBJ1-5,NA,TRBD1,TRBV5-1,ASRPQGDSNQPQH
TRBJ1-2,NA,NA,TRBV7-8,ASSLGTDYGYT
TRBJ1-5,NA,TRBD1,TRBV19,ASSIGQGAISNQPQH
TRBJ1-1,NA,TRBD1,TRBV6-6,ASSSQDRQLEAF
TRBJ2-7,NA,TRBD1,TRBV27,ASNDGNRGGDEQY
TRBJ2-1,NA,TRBD1,TRBV7-9,ASSPSPRGINEQF
TRBJ1-4,NA,TRBD1,TRBV30,AWSKGTGEGEKLF